The present entry profiles one T cell receptor beta chain with its context. The data belong to a study of blood T cell repertoires in COVID-19. Study information: Samples came from the United States, Italy and Spain, spanning acute and convalescent COVID-19. PBMCs, B-cell-depleted T cells, or T cells provided the cDNA or gDNA that made up the material.

TCRdb's copy holds only in-frame clones and misses some; the assay was immunoSEQ multiplex PCR. The table records 160,000 or so clones, 75% to 85% of them present only once. Trimming stripped 4 bases from V and 4 bases from J, with 11 bases between. The CDR3 has 13 residues. CDR1 SNHLY and CDR2 FYNNEI come from the germline V gene. This clonotype was obtained from a woman aged 55-75 years with COVID-19, enrolled during active disease. The sample comprised peripheral blood. This sequence joins TRBV2 and TRBJ2-7, with TRBD1 as a possible D gene (5 bases). For the CDR3, the DNA is TGTGCCAGCAGTGCCAATCAGGGTTACGAGCAGTACTTC. As protein: CASSANQGYEQYF.